What follows are 18 T cell receptor beta chains derived from one specimen sequenced in a study of T cell responses to AZD1222 COVID-19 vaccine. TCRdb's table, derived via immunoSEQ multiplex PCR, lists solely in-frame clones and lacks some. The sample has about 120,000 clones, 93% seen once. The sample was peripheral blood, taken 28 days after the second AZD1222 dose. The receptors come from an adult who received the AZD1222 COVID-19 vaccine.

The J gene is TRBJ1-3, the V gene TRBV7-2, with TRBD1 matching over 8 bases. The CDR3 runs to 18 residues. The germline CDR1 and CDR2 sequences are SGHTA and FQGNSA. V trimming: 1 base; J trimming: 1 base; junction bases outside the gene matches: 9. CDR3 bases: TGTGCCAGCAGCTTAGGGCGAGGACAGGGATTTTCTGGAAACACCATATATTTT. It yields the protein CASSLGRGQGFSGNTIYF.

This rearrangement joins TRBV7-2 to TRBJ1-2; D perhaps matches TRBD1 (5 bases). The CDR3 is made up of 15 amino acids. Between the trimmed V and J ends, which lost 1 base and 4 bases, there was a span of 13 bases. The V gene's germline CDR1 is SGHTA and CDR2 FQGNSA. CDR3 amino acids: CASSLGGGKGYGYTF. The CDR3 DNA sequence: TGTGCCAGCAGCTTAGGCGGGGGGAAAGGCTATGGCTACACCTTC.

This clone is a singleton in its sample. The V gene is TRBV5-4, the J gene TRBJ2-3; 16 bases match TRBD2. Germline CDR1 reads SGHNT; CDR2 reads YYREEE (reference sequence). The trim removed 4 bases at V and 5 bases at J, leaving 7 bases unmatched. This CDR3 region has 17 residues. CDR3 in DNA: TGTGCCAGCAGCCCGGGACTAGCGGGGGGGTCCGGAGATACGCAGTATTTT. Encoded protein: CASSPGLAGGSGDTQYF.

The V gene is TRBV11-3, the J gene TRBJ2-2; no firm D call. V was clipped by 2 bases and J by 0 bases, with 10 bases between them. Per germline, CDR1 SGHNT and CDR2 YENEEA. The CDR3 runs to 16 residues. CDR3 sequence reads: CASSLHQTANTGELFF. In DNA, the CDR3 is TGTGCCAGCAGCTTACACCAAACCGCGAACACCGGGGAGCTGTTTTTT.

CDR3: CASSPSRYGHNEQFF. CDR3 DNA sequence: TGCGCCAGCAGCCCATCGCGTTACGGGCACAATGAGCAGTTCTTC. This chain joins TRBV4-3 and TRBJ2-1; D is unclear. The CDR3 is 15 amino acids. Germline CDR1 and CDR2: LGHNA and YSLEER. Trimming pared 4 bases from V and 5 bases from J, leaving 15 bases between.

The rearrangement joins TRBV19 to TRBJ1-5; no reliable D call. CDR3 size: 12 residues. Trimming pared 6 bases from V and 9 bases from J, leaving 12 bases between. Germline lookup yields CDR1 LNHDA and CDR2 SQIVND (reference sequence). This chain's CDR3 is CASRPSEGPQHF. The CDR3 nucleotides read TGTGCCAGTAGACCCTCAGAGGGGCCCCAGCATTTT.

This chain links TRBV7-6 with TRBJ2-5; tentative D call: TRBD2 (5 bases). Looked up from germline, CDR1 is SGHVS and CDR2 is FNYEAQ. The germline V and J ends were trimmed by 5 bases and 5 bases, with 18 bases remaining between them. The length of the CDR3 is 15 residues. This chain's CDR3 is CASSPQAEVRETQYF. CDR3 DNA sequence: TGTGCCAGCAGCCCCCAAGCGGAGGTCCGGGAGACCCAGTACTTC.

The chain carries TRBV9 and TRBJ2-3; D gene unclear. In germline, CDR1 is SGDLS, CDR2 YYNGEE. The CDR3 extends over 14 amino acids. V gave up 0 bases and J gave up 0 bases, with 5 bases separating them. CDR3 residues: CASSVEASTDTQYF. The CDR3 coding sequence is TGTGCCAGCAGCGTAGAAGCTAGCACAGATACGCAGTATTTT.

The rearrangement links TRBV25-1 to TRBJ2-1; D gene uncertain. CDR1 MGHDK and CDR2 SYGVNS come from the germline V gene. V lost 1 base and J lost 0, with 10 bases in between. This CDR3 has 16 residues. The CDR3 region is CASSEFPRSSYNEQFF. In nucleotides, the CDR3 is TGTGCCAGCAGTGAATTCCCGAGGAGCTCCTACAATGAGCAGTTCTTC.

The chain carries TRBV5-1 and TRBJ1-2, with D perhaps matching TRBD1 (5 bases). Germline loops: CDR1 SGHRS, CDR2 YFSETQ. The CDR3 is 17 amino acids. Trimming left V 7 bases short and J 0 bases short, with 22 bases between. In nucleotides, the CDR3 is TGCGCCAGCCAACCCTGGATGGGAGGGGAGGCTAACTATGGCTACACCTTC. This codes for CASQPWMGGEANYGYTF.

The genes are TRBV2 and TRBJ1-2; possible D gene TRBD1, 6 bases. Trimming stripped 6 bases from V and 5 bases from J, with 10 bases between. CDR3 length equals 12 residues. Germline V CDR1 and CDR2: SNHLY, FYNNEI. As DNA, the CDR3 is TGTGCCAGCAGCGAACAGGGTTATGGCTACACCTTC. Translated: CASSEQGYGYTF.

The rearrangement joins TRBV7-6 to TRBJ2-1; D possibly matches TRBD1 or TRBD2 (5 bases each). The CDR3 totals 16 residues. V dropped 4 bases and J dropped 0 bases, with 13 bases sitting between them. From germline, CDR1 is SGHVS and CDR2 FNYEAQ. The CDR3 bases are TGTGCCAGCAGCTCCGTGGGGGATGGCTCCTACAATGAGCAGTTCTTC. Its translation: CASSSVGDGSYNEQFF. The full variable domain, rest sourced from reference TRBV7-6 and TRBJ2-1, is GAGVSQSPRYKVTKRGQDVALRCDPISGHVSLYWYRQALGQGPEFLTYFNYEAQQDKSGLPNDRFSAERPEGSISTLTIQRTEQRDSAMYRCASSSVGDGSYNEQFFGPGTRLTVL.

V is TRBV6-4 and J is TRBJ2-2; a weak D match, TRBD2 (6 bases). V was shortened by 0 bases and J by 2 bases, with 10 bases between the two germline ends. The CDR3 totals 16 residues. Germline V gives CDR1 MRHNA, CDR2 SNTAGT. CDR3 nucleotide sequence: TGTGCCAGCAGTGACTCTATGGGGACTAACACCGGGGAGCTGTTTTTT. Translation: CASSDSMGTNTGELFF.

The chain recombines TRBV5-1 with TRBJ1-1; D not certain. Trimming left V 1 base short and J 1 base short, with 11 bases between. From germline, CDR1 is SGHRS and CDR2 YFSETQ. CDR3 length equals 15 residues. Written as DNA, the CDR3 is TGCGCCAGCAGCTTGACAGAATCTAGGAACACTGAAGCTTTCTTT. This encodes CASSLTESRNTEAFF.

The chain is built from TRBV20-1 and TRBJ1-5; 7 nucleotides line up with TRBD1. J lost 5 bases, V lost 3 bases, and 7 bases had no gene match. The CDR3 length is 14 residues. Germline lookup yields CDR1 DFQATT and CDR2 SNEGSKA (reference sequence). The CDR3 nucleotides read TGCAGTGCTAGTCACCGGGACAGAGATCAGCCCCAGCATTTT. Translation gives CSASHRDRDQPQHF.

The CDR3 DNA is TGTGCCAGCAGCAAAGAGGTCAAGACAGATGATGGCTACACCTTC. Protein: CASSKEVKTDDGYTF. This sequence joins TRBV21-1 and TRBJ1-2; the table's D call of TRBD1 was not tested on the DNA. TRBV21-1 is labeled a pseudogene. The CDR3 has 15 residues.

The chain is built from TRBV10-3 and TRBJ2-6; D might be TRBD1 (6 bases). The ends were cut back, 2 bases at V and 4 bases at J, with 15 bases in the middle. Germline CDR1 ENHRY, CDR2 SYGVKD. The CDR3 sequence is 17 residues long. In DNA form, the CDR3 reads TGTGCCATCAGTGAGGGGTTGGGGGCGCAAGGGGCCAACGTCCTGACTTTC. Encoded protein: CAISEGLGAQGANVLTF.

The chain joins TRBV5-6 to TRBJ2-5, with D perhaps assigned TRBD1 or TRBD2 (6 bases each). Germline-derived CDR1 and CDR2 are SGHDT and YYEEEE. V dropped 4 bases and J dropped 4 bases, with 11 bases sitting between them. This CDR3 has 13 amino acids. In DNA, the CDR3 is TGTGCCAGCAGCCGGGGGCAGGCAGAGACCCAGTACTTC. Protein product: CASSRGQAETQYF.